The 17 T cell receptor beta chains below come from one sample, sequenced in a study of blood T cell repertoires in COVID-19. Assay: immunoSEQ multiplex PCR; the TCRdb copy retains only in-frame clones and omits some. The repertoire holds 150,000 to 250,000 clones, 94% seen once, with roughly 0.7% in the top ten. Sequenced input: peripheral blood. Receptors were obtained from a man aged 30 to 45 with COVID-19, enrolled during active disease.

The CDR3 spells CASSFRGGPQETQYF. The CDR3 nucleotides read TGCGCCAGCAGCTTCCGCGGGGGGCCTCAAGAGACCCAGTACTTC. V usage is TRBV5-1 and J usage is TRBJ2-5, with TRBD2 matching 8 bases. The CDR3 runs to 15 residues. Trimming at V came to 2 bases and at J to 2 bases, leaving 5 bases not matched to a gene. Germline V gene sequence: CDR1 SGHRS, CDR2 YFSETQ.

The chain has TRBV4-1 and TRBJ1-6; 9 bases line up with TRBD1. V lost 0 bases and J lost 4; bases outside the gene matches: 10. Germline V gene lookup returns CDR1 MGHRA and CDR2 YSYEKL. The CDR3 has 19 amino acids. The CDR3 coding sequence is TGCGCCAGCAGCCAAGATTGGATGGCCGGGACAGGGTATAATTCACCCCTCCACTTT. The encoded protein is CASSQDWMAGTGYNSPLHF.

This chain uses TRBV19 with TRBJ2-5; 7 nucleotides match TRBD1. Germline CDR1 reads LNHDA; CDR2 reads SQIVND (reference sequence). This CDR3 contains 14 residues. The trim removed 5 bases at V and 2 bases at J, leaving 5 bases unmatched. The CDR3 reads CASSWTGQQETQYF. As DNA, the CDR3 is TGTGCCAGTAGTTGGACAGGCCAACAAGAGACCCAGTACTTC.

CDR3: CASRSDRGGNQPQHF. Here the CDR3 DNA reads TGTGCCAGCAGGTCCGACAGGGGAGGGAATCAGCCCCAGCATTTT. The rearrangement links TRBV6-5 to TRBJ1-5; TRBD1 agrees at 8 bases. The length of the CDR3 is 15 residues. Trimming removed 6 bases from V and 4 bases from J; junction bases left unmatched: 8. Germline-derived CDR1 and CDR2 are MNHEY and SVGAGI.

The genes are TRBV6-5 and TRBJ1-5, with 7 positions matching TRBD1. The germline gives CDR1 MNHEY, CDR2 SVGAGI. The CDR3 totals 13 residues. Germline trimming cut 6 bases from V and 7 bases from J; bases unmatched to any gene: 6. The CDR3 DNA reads TGTGCCAGCAGGCGACAGGGAGGACAGCCCCAGCATTTT. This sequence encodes CASRRQGGQPQHF.

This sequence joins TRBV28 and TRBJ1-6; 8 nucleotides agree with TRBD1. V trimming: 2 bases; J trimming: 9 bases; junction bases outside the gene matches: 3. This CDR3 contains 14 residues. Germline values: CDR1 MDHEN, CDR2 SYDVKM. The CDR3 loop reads CASSLGQGGSPLHF. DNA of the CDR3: TGTGCCAGCAGTTTAGGACAGGGAGGTTCACCCCTCCACTTT.

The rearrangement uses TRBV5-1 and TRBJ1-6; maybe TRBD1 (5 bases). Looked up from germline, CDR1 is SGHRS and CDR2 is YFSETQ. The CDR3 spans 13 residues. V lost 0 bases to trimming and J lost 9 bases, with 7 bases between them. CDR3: CASSLERGSPLHF. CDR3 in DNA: TGCGCCAGCAGCTTGGAAAGGGGTTCACCCCTCCACTTT.

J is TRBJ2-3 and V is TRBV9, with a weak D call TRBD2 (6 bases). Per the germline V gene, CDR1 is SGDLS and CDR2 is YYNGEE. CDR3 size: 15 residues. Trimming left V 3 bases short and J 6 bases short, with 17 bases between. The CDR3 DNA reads TGTGCCAGCAGCGCCGGGGGACCAGTTCAGGATACGCAGTATTTT. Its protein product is CASSAGGPVQDTQYF.

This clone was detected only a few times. CDR3 nucleotide sequence: TGTGCCAGCAGTCAGACAGCAATCTCACCCCTCCACTTT. It is translated as CASSQTAISPLHF. The gene calls are TRBV7-3 and TRBJ1-6; TRBD1 is a possible D gene (5 bases). This CDR3 spans 13 amino acids. Germline loops: CDR1 SGHTA, CDR2 FQGTGA. V gave up 6 bases and J gave up 10 bases, with 13 bases separating them.

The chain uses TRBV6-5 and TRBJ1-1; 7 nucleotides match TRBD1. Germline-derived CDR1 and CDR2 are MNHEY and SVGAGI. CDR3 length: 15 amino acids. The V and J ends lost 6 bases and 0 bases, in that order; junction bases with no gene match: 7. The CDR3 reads CASSIGQAMNTEAFF. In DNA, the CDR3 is TGTGCCAGCAGCATCGGACAGGCCATGAACACTGAAGCTTTCTTT.

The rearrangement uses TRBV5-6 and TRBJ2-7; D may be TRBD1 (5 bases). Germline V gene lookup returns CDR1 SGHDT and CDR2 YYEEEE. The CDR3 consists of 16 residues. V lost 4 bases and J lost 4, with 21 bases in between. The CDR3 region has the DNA TGTGCCAGCAGCCGCCGCCCCGGACACCTTCGGTACGAGCAGTACTTC. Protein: CASSRRPGHLRYEQYF.

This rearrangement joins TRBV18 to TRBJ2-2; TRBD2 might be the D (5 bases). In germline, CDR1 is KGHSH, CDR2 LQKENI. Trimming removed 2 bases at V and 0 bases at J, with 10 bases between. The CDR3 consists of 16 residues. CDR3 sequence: CASSPGPGTNTGELFF. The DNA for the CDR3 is TGTGCCAGCTCACCAGGCCCGGGGACGAACACCGGGGAGCTGTTTTTT.

This CDR3 is CASSYSATRNTEAFF. DNA of the CDR3: TGTGCCAGCAGTTACTCGGCCACACGGAACACTGAAGCTTTCTTT. The rearrangement links TRBV6-6 to TRBJ1-1; D remains ambiguous. The CDR3 length is 15 residues. V lost 0 bases to trimming and J lost 1 base, with 9 bases between them. Germline lookup yields CDR1 MNHNY and CDR2 SVGAGI (reference sequence).

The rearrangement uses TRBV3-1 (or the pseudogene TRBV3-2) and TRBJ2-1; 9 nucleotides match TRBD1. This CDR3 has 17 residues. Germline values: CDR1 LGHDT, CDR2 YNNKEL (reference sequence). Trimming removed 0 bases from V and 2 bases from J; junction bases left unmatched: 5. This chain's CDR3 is CASSQDTGTGTYNEQFF. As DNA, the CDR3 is TGTGCCAGCAGCCAAGATACCGGGACAGGGACCTACAATGAGCAGTTCTTC.

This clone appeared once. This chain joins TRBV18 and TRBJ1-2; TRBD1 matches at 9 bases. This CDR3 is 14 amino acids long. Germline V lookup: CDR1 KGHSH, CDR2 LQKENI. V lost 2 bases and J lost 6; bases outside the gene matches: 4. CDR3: CASSPGTGQDGYTF. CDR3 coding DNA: TGTGCCAGCTCACCAGGGACAGGGCAGGATGGCTACACCTTC.

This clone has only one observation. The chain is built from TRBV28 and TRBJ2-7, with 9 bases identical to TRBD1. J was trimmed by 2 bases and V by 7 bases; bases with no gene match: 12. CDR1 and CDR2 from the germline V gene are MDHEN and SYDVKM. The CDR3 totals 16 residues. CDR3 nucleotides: TGTGCCAGCAACGGACAACGGACAGGGGCCACCTACGAGCAGTACTTC. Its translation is CASNGQRTGATYEQYF.

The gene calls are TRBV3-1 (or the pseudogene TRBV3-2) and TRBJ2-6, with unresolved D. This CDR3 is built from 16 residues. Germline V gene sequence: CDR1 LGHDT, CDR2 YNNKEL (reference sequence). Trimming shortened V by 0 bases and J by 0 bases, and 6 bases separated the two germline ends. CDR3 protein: CASSQDGSSGANVLTF. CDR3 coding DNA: TGTGCCAGCAGCCAAGATGGCAGCTCTGGGGCCAACGTCCTGACTTTC.